This T cell receptor beta chain comes out of a study of T cells in localized non-small cell lung cancer. Note on this clone: What it binds is not known.

Findings and caveats of the study: T cell clonality was highest in uninvolved adjacent lung, above tumor. Those with higher blood T cell density had longer overall survival. Multi-region tumor sequencing was not done, so intratumor heterogeneity could not be excluded. Within adjacent lung there appeared a median around 60 of the top 100 tumor clones.

The V and J ends lost 0 bases and 5 bases respectively, with 11 bases between them. CDR3 length equals 14 residues. Germline V gene sequence: CDR1 LGHNA, CDR2 YSLEER. The data were produced by immunoSEQ multiplex PCR, yet TCRdb's version contains in-frame clones alone and is incomplete. The data hold more than 45,000 clones, with 86% observed a single time. The chain recombines TRBV4-3 with TRBJ2-7; a possible D gene is TRBD1 (5 bases). The source was peripheral blood, collected before any cancer treatment. The clonotype was recovered from a male donor older than 55 with stage III squamous cell lung carcinoma. For the CDR3, the DNA is TGCGCCAGCAGCCAAGATCTCAGGGTACACGAGCAGTACTTC. Protein product: CASSQDLRVHEQYF.